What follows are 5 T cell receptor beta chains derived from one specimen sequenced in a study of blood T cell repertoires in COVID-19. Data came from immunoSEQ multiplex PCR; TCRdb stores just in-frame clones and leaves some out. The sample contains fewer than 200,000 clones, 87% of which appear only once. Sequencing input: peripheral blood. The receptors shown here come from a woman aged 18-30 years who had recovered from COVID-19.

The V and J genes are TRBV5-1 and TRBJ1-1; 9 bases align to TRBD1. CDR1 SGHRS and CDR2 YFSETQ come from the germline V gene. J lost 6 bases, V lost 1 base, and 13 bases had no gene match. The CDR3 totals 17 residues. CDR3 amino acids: CASSLLPTGGGMAEAFF. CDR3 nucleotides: TGCGCCAGCAGCTTGTTGCCCACAGGGGGCGGGATGGCTGAAGCTTTCTTT.

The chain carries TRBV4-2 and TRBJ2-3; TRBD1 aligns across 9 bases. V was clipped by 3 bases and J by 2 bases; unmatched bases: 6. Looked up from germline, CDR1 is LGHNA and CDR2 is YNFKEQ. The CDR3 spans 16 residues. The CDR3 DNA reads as TGTGCCAGCAGCCACCTGGACAGGGGCGACACAGATACGCAGTATTTT. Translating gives CASSHLDRGDTDTQYF.

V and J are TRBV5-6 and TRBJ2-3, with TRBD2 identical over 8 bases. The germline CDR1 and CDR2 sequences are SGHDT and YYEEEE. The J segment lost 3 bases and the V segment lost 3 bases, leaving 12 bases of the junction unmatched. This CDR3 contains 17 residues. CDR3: CASSWGRSSGMTDTQYF. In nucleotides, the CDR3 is TGTGCCAGCAGCTGGGGTCGGAGTAGCGGGATGACAGATACGCAGTATTTT.

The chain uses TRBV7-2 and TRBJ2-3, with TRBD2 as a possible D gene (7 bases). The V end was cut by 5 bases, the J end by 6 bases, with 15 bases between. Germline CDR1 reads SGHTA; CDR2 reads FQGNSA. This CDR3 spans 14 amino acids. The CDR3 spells CASSPIGGGDTQYF. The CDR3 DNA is TGTGCCAGCAGCCCGATAGGGGGGGGTGATACGCAGTATTTT.

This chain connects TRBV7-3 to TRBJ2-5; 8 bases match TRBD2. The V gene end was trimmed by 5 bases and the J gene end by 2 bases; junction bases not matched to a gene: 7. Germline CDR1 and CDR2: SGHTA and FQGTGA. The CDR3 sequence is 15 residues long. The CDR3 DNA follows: TGTGCCAGCAGCGTCCGGGGGGGTTCGCAAGAGACCCAGTACTTC. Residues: CASSVRGGSQETQYF.